This T cell receptor beta chain stems from a study of blood T cell repertoires in COVID-19 (dated by TCRdb to about 2020). In the study overall: Collaborator samples came from the United States, Italy and Spain and covered acute and convalescent phases of COVID-19. The prospective study material was composed of cDNA or gDNA derived from T cells, B-cell-depleted T cells, or PBMCs. Deeply sampled blood TCRbeta repertoires from subjects exposed to, actively infected with, or recovered from COVID-19 were included in the dataset. A freely available public database, intended as a resource for researchers studying the immune response to SARS-CoV-2, is where the repertoires were released. The samples were drawn from the first 160 participants of the ongoing ImmuneRACE study and from some 1,300 subjects provided by 6 global collaborators. Nearly every sample came with metadata listing a de-identified subject ID, COVID-19 status, age in years and sex. Where HLA class I and class II types were available, the types were taken from metadata supplied by the sample provider, not from assay-based typing.

Samples from volunteer blood donors who had recovered from COVID-19 were contributed by a second Seattle source. The collaborating institutions used their own protocols to collect whole blood in K2EDTA tubes. Collaborator samples were shipped for TCRbeta analysis as frozen whole blood, isolated PBMCs, or DNA extracted from either sample type. Turning to this clone: No antigen is known for it. There are no base qualities to consult, and no much larger clone falls within one base.

The CDR3, cysteine through phenylalanine, is 15 amino acids long. Left in the record is the CDR3 DNA by itself, 45 bases read in frame from the first base. V is pared back by 1 base and J by 2 bases, with 10 bases lying between the germline termini. CDR1 and CDR2 are drawn from the germline V gene: SGDLS, YYNGEE. TCRbeta CDR3 regions were amplified from genomic DNA using the immunoSEQ Assay, a bias-controlled multiplex PCR. The original pipeline was this. Within the assay, amplification of reference gene primers was used to estimate how many nucleated cells each sample contained. To quantify the absolute abundance of each unique TCRbeta CDR3 rearrangement, sequence reads were collapsed and filtered. For each sample, productive Simpson clonality was calculated as the square root of Simpson's diversity index over productive rearrangements. TCRdb took this table from immuneACCESS and kept in-frame rearrangements with V and J called. Such tables lack part of the clones; where checked against another copy, unresolved V genes explain under half of the gap, and the rest is unexplained. V and J calls and clone size are those listed in that table; D and trimming were worked out from the DNA. The table for this sample lists fewer than 200,000 clones; 80% to 90% of them were counted only once. The ten biggest clones cover about 1.9% of the sample.

Results and caveats for the whole study, not just this receptor: Clinical and demographic metadata were provided uncurated, with the amount varying by source and participant.

This receptor was obtained from a young man who had recovered from COVID-19. Material for sequencing was peripheral blood. The V gene is TRBV9 and the J gene is TRBJ1-3; the D segment cannot be called with confidence. The DNA sequence follows: TGTGCCAGCAGCGTATGGGAGGGCACTGGAAACACCATATATTTT. It specifies CASSVWEGTGNTIYF.